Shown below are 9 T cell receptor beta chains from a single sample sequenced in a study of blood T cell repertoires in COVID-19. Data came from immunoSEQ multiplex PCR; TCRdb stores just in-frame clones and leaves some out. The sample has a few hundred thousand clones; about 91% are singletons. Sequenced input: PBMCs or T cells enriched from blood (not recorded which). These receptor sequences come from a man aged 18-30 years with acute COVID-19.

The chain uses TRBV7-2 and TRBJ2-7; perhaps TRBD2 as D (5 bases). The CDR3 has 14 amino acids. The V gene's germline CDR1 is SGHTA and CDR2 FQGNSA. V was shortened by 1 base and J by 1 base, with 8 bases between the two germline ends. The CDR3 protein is CASSLESGSYEQYF. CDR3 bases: TGTGCCAGCAGCTTAGAGAGCGGATCCTACGAGCAGTACTTC.

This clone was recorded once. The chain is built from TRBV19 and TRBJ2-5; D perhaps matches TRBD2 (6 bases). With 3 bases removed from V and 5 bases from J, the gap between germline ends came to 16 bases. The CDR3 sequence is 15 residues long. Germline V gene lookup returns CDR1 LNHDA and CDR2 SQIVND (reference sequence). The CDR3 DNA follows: TGTGCCAGTAGTATCGACTCGGGAGTCCGGGAGACCCAGTACTTC. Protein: CASSIDSGVRETQYF.

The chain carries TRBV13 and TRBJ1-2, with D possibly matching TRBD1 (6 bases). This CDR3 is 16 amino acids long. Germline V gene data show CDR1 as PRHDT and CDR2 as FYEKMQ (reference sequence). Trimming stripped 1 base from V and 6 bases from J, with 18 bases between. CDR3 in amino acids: CASSLASIGGWDGYTF. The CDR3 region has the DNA TGTGCCAGCAGCTTAGCGTCAATAGGGGGTTGGGATGGCTACACCTTC. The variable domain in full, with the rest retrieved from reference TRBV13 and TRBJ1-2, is AAGVIQSPRHLIKEKRETATLKCYPIPRHDTVYWYQQGPGQDPQFLISFYEKMQSDKGSIPDRFSAQQFSDYHSELNMSSLELGDSALYFCASSLASIGGWDGYTFGSGTRLTVV.

The CDR3 nucleotides read TGTGCCAGCAGTGGAGCCGCTAATGGACAGGGGAAGAATGAGCAGTTCTTC. Encoded protein: CASSGAANGQGKNEQFF. The chain employs TRBV25-1 and TRBJ2-1; 9 nucleotides line up with TRBD1. The V segment lost 4 bases and the J segment 7 bases; nucleotides outside the gene matches: 14. The length of the CDR3 is 17 residues. Germline V gene sequence: CDR1 MGHDK, CDR2 SYGVNS.

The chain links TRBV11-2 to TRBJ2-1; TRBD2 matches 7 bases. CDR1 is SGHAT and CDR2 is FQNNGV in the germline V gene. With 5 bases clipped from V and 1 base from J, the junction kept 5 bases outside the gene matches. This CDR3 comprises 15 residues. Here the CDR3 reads CASSVGLGSYNEQFF. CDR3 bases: TGTGCCAGCAGCGTCGGACTAGGGTCCTACAATGAGCAGTTCTTC.

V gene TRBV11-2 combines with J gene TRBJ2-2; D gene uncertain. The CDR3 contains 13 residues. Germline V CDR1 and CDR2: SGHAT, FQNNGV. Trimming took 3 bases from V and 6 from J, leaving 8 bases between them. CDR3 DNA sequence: TGTGCCAGCAGCTTGGCGGTCGCCGGGGAGCTGTTTTTT. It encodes CASSLAVAGELFF.

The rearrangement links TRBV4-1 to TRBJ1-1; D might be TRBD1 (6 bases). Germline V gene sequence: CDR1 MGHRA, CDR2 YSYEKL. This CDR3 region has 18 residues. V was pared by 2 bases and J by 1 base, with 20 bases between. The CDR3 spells CASSQKGGGRTANTEAFF. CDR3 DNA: TGCGCCAGCAGCCAAAAAGGGGGGGGGCGGACAGCGAACACTGAAGCTTTCTTT.

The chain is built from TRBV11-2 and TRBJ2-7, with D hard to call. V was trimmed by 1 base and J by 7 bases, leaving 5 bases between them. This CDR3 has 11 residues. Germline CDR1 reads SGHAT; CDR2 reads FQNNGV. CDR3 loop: CASSLVLEQYF. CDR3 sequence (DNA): TGTGCCAGCAGCTTAGTTCTAGAGCAGTACTTC. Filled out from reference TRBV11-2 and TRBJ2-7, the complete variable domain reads EAGVAQSPRYKIIEKRQSVAFWCNPISGHATLYWYQQILGQGPKLLIQFQNNGVVDDSQLPKDRFSAERLKGVDSTLKIQPAKLEDSAVYLCASSLVLEQYFGPGTRLTVT.

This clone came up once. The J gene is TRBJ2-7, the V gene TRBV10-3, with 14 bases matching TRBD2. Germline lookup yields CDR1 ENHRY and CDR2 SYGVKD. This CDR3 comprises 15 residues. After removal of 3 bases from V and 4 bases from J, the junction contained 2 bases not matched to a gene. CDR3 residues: CAISDGTSGSYEQYF. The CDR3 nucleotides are TGTGCCATCAGTGATGGGACTAGCGGGAGTTACGAGCAGTACTTC.